This T cell receptor beta chain is drawn from a study of early T cells in non-severe SARS-CoV-2 infection. As for the study in general: Whole-blood bulk RNA, unsorted, was sequenced, and chains were unpaired. Study outcomes and limitations: Matching results from VDJdb favored anti-spike CD8 responses, leaving private and CD4 specificities undetected.

V lost 4 bases to trimming and J lost 2 bases, with 15 bases between them. CDR1 is ENHRY and CDR2 is SYGVKD in the germline V gene. This CDR3 contains 16 residues. About this clonotype: Its specificity is unknown.

As part of library construction, unique molecular identifiers were attached to individual cDNA molecules. TCRdb recomputed calls from the 5' RACE reads with MiXCR, one row per CDR3 protein. The repertoire consists of 45,000 or so distinct CDR3 sequences, with about 7% occurring once and the leading ten covering approximately 8%. The sample comprised whole blood. The receptor comes from an adult who was a healthcare worker with PCR-confirmed SARS-CoV-2 infection or an uninfected control (not recorded which). This chain links TRBV10-3 with TRBJ1-3, with D possibly being TRBD1 (5 bases). The CDR3 protein is CAISGGEYVTGNTIYF. For the CDR3, the DNA is TGTGCCATCAGTGGGGGGGAGTATGTGACTGGAAACACCATATATTTT.